The clone carrying this T cell receptor beta chain has a handful of counts. What it binds is unknown. The record originates from a study of cytomegalovirus exposure and HLA in healthy donors. Overall study results and limits: V- and J-gene trimming of TCR beta was linked (in a later analysis) to a missense DCLRE1C variant. There were reportedly fewer N-insertions in an Asian-associated ancestry cluster than the approximately 670-donor mean, in a later analysis.

The CDR3 sequence is 17 residues long. With 7 bases removed from V and 3 bases from J, the gap between germline ends came to 22 bases. The V gene's germline CDR1 is MDHEN and CDR2 SYDVKM. PCR involved 60 Vbeta and 13 Jbeta primers. Here immunoSEQ multiplex PCR was the method, and the copy in TCRdb shows in-frame clones only, minus some. Altogether around 150,000 clones are present, 78% being singletons, with the ten largest covering roughly 3%. Sequenced material: PBMCs. This chain joins TRBV28 and TRBJ2-1; a possible D gene is TRBD1 (7 bases). This receptor was identified in a male donor in good health and CMV-seronegative. CDR3 DNA: TGTGCCAGCACTGTAAGTGTTGGAGGGGGCCGCTACAATGAGCAGTTCTTC. Its translation: CASTVSVGGGRYNEQFF.